The sequence of this T cell receptor (beta chain) was determined in a study of siplizumab effects on memory and regulatory T cells (dated by TCRdb to the late 2010s). For the study in its entirety: The study looked at the effect of siplizumab, an anti-CD2 antibody, on alloreactive T-cell subsets in allogeneic mixed lymphocyte reactions made from human PBMCs.

Regarding this clone: What antigen it recognizes has not been identified. No much larger clone exists at a distance of one base, and base qualities are not known.

TCRbeta CDR3 sequencing was performed on sorted unstimulated T cells and on proliferating T cells recovered from mixed lymphocyte reactions. Fresh whole blood from over 8 HLA-typed healthy donors was used to isolate PBMCs. What the study reported, not specific to this receptor: Whether proliferating Tregs from siplizumab cultures actually had suppressive function was not functionally confirmed. Among mappable alloreactive CD4+ clones, an average Treg-derived fraction of over 60% was observed with siplizumab, compared with approximately 26% in control reactions. The cumulative frequency of alloreactive sequences traceable to unstimulated CD4+ memory T cells was significantly reduced by siplizumab. Because sequences at frequencies below about 10^-5 were poorly captured, only a minor fraction of alloreactive clones could be mapped back to unstimulated subsets. Greater diversity appeared to be present in unstimulated naive T cells than in memory T cells, and a substantial contribution to the alloresponse seemed to be made by naive cells. About 80-97% of proliferating CD4+ or CD8+ clones could not be given a naive or memory phenotype.

Counted from cysteine to phenylalanine, this CDR3 has 15 amino acids. Kept here is only the CDR3 DNA, which spans 45 bases and is read in frame from base 1. The germline V gene provides CDR1 SGHVS and CDR2 FQNEAQ. V and J lose 0 bases and 0 bases, and a span of 7 bases separates them. The library was produced with the immunoSEQ multiplex PCR assay. Each sample had 90,000 to 100,000 TCR templates assayed by the deep sequencing platform. Genomic DNA extracted from sorted T cells was used for TCRbeta CDR3 sequencing. From the authors' description of their analysis: The R programming language was used for clonal analysis of the TCRbeta CDR3 data. Unstimulated samples were compared with post-reaction CFSE-low samples to define alloreactive CD4+ and CD8+ clones. Regulatory or non-regulatory origin of alloreactive CD4+ clones was assigned by matching sequences to the sorted unstimulated Treg and non-Treg repertoires. Imported from immuneACCESS, the table was reduced by TCRdb to in-frame sequences with V and J called. These copies leave out some clones; in studies compared against another copy, an unresolved V gene accounts for under half, and the cause of the remainder is not known. Clone size and the V and J calls come from that table; the DNA yielded D and trimming. Present in this sample are around 100,000 clones, more than 85% of which were seen just once. The ten biggest clones cover under 0.15% of the sample.

Sequenced input: CD4+ T cells sorted from blood. The receptor's source is a human donor in good health. The chain was built from TRBV7-8 and TRBJ2-3, with no reliable assignment of the D segment. The CDR3 loop reads CASSLAGGSTDTQYF. The sequenced DNA: TGTGCCAGCAGCTTAGCTGGCGGAAGCACAGATACGCAGTATTTT.